The 24 T cell receptor beta chains listed next were all sequenced from one sample in a study of cytomegalovirus exposure and HLA in healthy donors. The PCR was carried out with 60 Vbeta primers and 13 Jbeta primers. This table comes from immunoSEQ multiplex PCR, and its TCRdb copy is limited to in-frame clones, with some not included. The top ten clones hold almost 8.5% of a sample with around 100,000 clones, roughly 70% of them seen once. What was sequenced was PBMCs. These receptor sequences come from a man younger than 35 in good health and CMV-seropositive.

With regard to this clone: The same CDR3 arises from other DNA sequences in this sample as well. The chain links TRBV5-1 to TRBJ1-3, with 7 positions matching TRBD1. CDR1 is SGHRS, CDR2 YFSETQ, per germline. The CDR3 extends over 15 amino acids. V shed 0 bases and J 2 bases; nucleotides not matched to a gene: 2. The CDR3 reads CASSLGTGTGNTIYF. The CDR3, as DNA: TGCGCCAGCAGCTTGGGGACAGGTACTGGAAACACCATATATTTT.

This chain uses TRBV5-6 with TRBJ1-5, with D unclear. The CDR3 extends over 13 amino acids. Between the trimmed V and J ends, which lost 4 bases and 6 bases, there was a span of 11 bases. Germline CDR1 is SGHDT and CDR2 is YYEEEE. CDR3 bases: TGTGCCAGCAGCCCCGCGTTGAGTCAGCCCCAGCATTTT. Amino acid sequence: CASSPALSQPQHF. The complete variable domain, with remaining parts taken from reference TRBV5-6 and TRBJ1-5, reads DAGVTQSPTHLIKTRGQQVTLRCSPKSGHDTVSWYQQALGQGPQFIFQYYEEEERQRGNFPDRFSGHQFPNYSSELNVNALLLGDSALYLCASSPALSQPQHFGDGTRLSIL.

V and J are TRBV6-5 and TRBJ1-1; TRBD1 matches at 7 bases. The CDR3 is 13 amino acids. The J segment lost 1 base and the V segment lost 11 bases, leaving 7 bases of the junction unmatched. Germline CDR1 is MNHEY and CDR2 is SVGAGI. The CDR3 DNA is TGTGCCTCCATCAGGACAGGGAACACTGAAGCTTTCTTT. Translation: CASIRTGNTEAFF.

The V and J genes are TRBV5-6 and TRBJ1-4, with TRBD1 identical over 8 bases. The trim removed 4 bases at V and 13 bases at J, leaving 18 bases unmatched. CDR1 and CDR2 (germline): SGHDT, YYEEEE. The CDR3 spans 16 residues. Here the CDR3 reads CASSPFRGTGRGRLFF. CDR3 bases: TGTGCCAGCAGCCCCTTTCGCGGGACAGGTCGGGGACGACTGTTTTTT.

The CDR3 sequence is CASSLDAGHSYEQYF. CDR3 sequence (DNA): TGTGCCAGCAGCTTGGATGCAGGCCATTCCTACGAGCAGTACTTC. V is TRBV5-4 and J is TRBJ2-7; D remains unclear. V dropped 0 bases and J dropped 1 base, with 11 bases sitting between them. Germline loops: CDR1 SGHNT, CDR2 YYREEE (reference sequence). The CDR3 is 15 residues long.

The chain couples TRBV6-1 to TRBJ2-2; D possibly corresponds to TRBD2 (5 bases). Germline lookup yields CDR1 MNHNS and CDR2 SASEGT. Between the trimmed V and J ends, which lost 1 base and 5 bases, there was a span of 5 bases. The CDR3 length is 13 residues. This CDR3 reads CASSEGETGELFF. Here the CDR3 DNA reads TGTGCCAGCAGTGAAGGGGAGACCGGGGAGCTGTTTTTT.

CDR3 loop: CASSTDRGNTEAFF. CDR3 in DNA: TGTGCCAGTTCTACGGACAGGGGGAACACTGAAGCTTTCTTT. V is TRBV18 and J is TRBJ1-1, with 9 bases aligning to TRBD1. CDR1 is KGHSH and CDR2 is LQKENI in the germline V gene. The CDR3 extends over 14 amino acids. The V and J ends lost 9 bases and 1 base, in that order; junction bases with no gene match: 6.

V usage is TRBV28 and J usage is TRBJ2-3; 7 positions match TRBD1. This CDR3 region has 15 residues. J lost 3 bases, V lost 7 bases, and 10 bases had no gene match. Germline lookup yields CDR1 MDHEN and CDR2 SYDVKM. CDR3 protein: CASNRRGLGTDTQYF. The CDR3 DNA reads TGTGCCAGCAATCGAAGGGGGCTGGGGACAGATACGCAGTATTTT.

The chain couples TRBV29-1 to TRBJ1-1, with 8 bases aligning to TRBD1. Germline values: CDR1 SQVTM, CDR2 ANQGSEA. V shed 7 bases and J 0 bases; nucleotides not matched to a gene: 4. The length of the CDR3 is 13 residues. The CDR3 region has the DNA TGCAGCGGTGGGACAGGAGTGAACACTGAAGCTTTCTTT. It encodes CSGGTGVNTEAFF.

The V gene is TRBV4-1, the J gene TRBJ1-5; the match to TRBD1 covers 9 bases. V lost 1 base to trimming and J lost 0 bases; unmatched junction nucleotides: 10. The CDR3 loop spans 19 amino acids. Germline V gene data show CDR1 as MGHRA and CDR2 as YSYEKL. CDR3 amino acids: CASSQVMDRGPYSNQPQHF. Here the CDR3 DNA reads TGCGCCAGCAGCCAAGTCATGGACAGGGGACCATATAGCAATCAGCCCCAGCATTTT.

This clone has a handful of counts. V usage is TRBV19 and J usage is TRBJ2-7; D unclear. This CDR3 comprises 15 residues. The germline V gene encodes CDR1 LNHDA and CDR2 SQIVND (reference sequence). The ends were cut back, 4 bases at V and 2 bases at J, with 15 bases in the middle. The CDR3 DNA sequence: TGTGCCAGTAGTACACGCCCGACACCAACCTACGAGCAGTACTTC. It yields the protein CASSTRPTPTYEQYF. Full variable domain (missing parts from reference TRBV19 and TRBJ2-7): DGGITQSPKYLFRKEGQNVTLSCEQNLNHDAMYWYRQDPGQGLRLIYYSQIVNDFQKGDIAEGYSVSREKKESFPLTVTSAQKNPTAFYLCASSTRPTPTYEQYFGPGTRLTVT.

The genes are TRBV7-9 and TRBJ1-2; TRBD1 agrees at 7 bases. With V trimmed by 2 bases and J by 2 bases, 5 bases remained unmatched. This CDR3 comprises 15 residues. CDR1 is SEHNR, CDR2 FQNEAQ, per germline (reference sequence). The CDR3 DNA sequence: TGTGCCAGCAGCTTAATAGACAGGGTCAACTATGGCTACACCTTC. Translation: CASSLIDRVNYGYTF.

The rearrangement links TRBV10-1 to TRBJ2-7, with D tentatively TRBD1 (7 bases). Germline CDR1 and CDR2: WNHNN and SYGVQD (reference sequence). The CDR3 is made up of 15 amino acids. The ends were cut back, 2 bases at V and 4 bases at J, with 15 bases in the middle. The CDR3 spells CASSEGGTVYYEQYV. The CDR3 DNA reads as TGCGCCAGCAGTGAGGGGGGGACAGTGTATTACGAGCAGTACGTC.

CDR3 DNA sequence: TGCAGCGCCGGGACACTCAACACTGAAGCTTTCTTT. It yields the protein CSAGTLNTEAFF. The chain links TRBV29-1 to TRBJ1-1; weak D call: TRBD1 (6 bases). The CDR3 extends over 12 amino acids. CDR1 and CDR2 from the germline V gene are SQVTM and ANQGSEA. Trimming shortened V by 7 bases and J by 2 bases, and 11 bases separated the two germline ends.

This clone was counted between two and nine times. The genes are TRBV27 and TRBJ2-5, with 8 nucleotides matching TRBD1. Germline trimming cut 5 bases from V and 8 bases from J; bases unmatched to any gene: 10. Germline loops: CDR1 MNHEY, CDR2 SMNVEV (reference sequence). The CDR3 is 14 residues long. The CDR3 region is CASSPRVTGGTQYF. CDR3 in DNA: TGTGCCAGCAGTCCCCGTGTCACAGGGGGAACCCAGTACTTC.

The genes are TRBV4-1 and TRBJ2-2; TRBD1 might be the D (5 bases). Trimming left V 7 bases short and J 1 base short, with 7 bases between. There are 13 residues in the CDR3. Germline lookup yields CDR1 MGHRA and CDR2 YSYEKL. CDR3 residues: CASTRENTGELFF. CDR3 DNA: TGCGCCAGCACCAGGGAGAACACCGGGGAGCTGTTTTTT.

The chain couples TRBV9 to TRBJ2-1; TRBD1 agrees at 7 bases. The ends lost 3 bases at V and 2 bases at J; junction bases unmatched: 8. CDR3 length: 16 amino acids. Germline V CDR1 and CDR2: SGDLS, YYNGEE. In DNA, the CDR3 is TGTGCCAGCAGCGAACGGACAGGAAGCCCCTACAATGAGCAGTTCTTC. As protein: CASSERTGSPYNEQFF.

This clone was seen a single time. The chain has TRBV9 and TRBJ1-2, with D perhaps matching TRBD1 (5 bases). V was clipped by 3 bases and J by 7 bases, with 19 bases between them. CDR1 and CDR2 (germline): SGDLS, YYNGEE. This CDR3 has 15 amino acids. The CDR3: CASSGGGLTTGGYTF. In DNA form, the CDR3 reads TGTGCCAGCAGCGGGGGGGGATTAACCACGGGTGGCTACACCTTC.

This clone was counted between two and nine times. The chain recombines TRBV11-2 with TRBJ1-6, with D possibly TRBD1 on 6 matching bases. V gave up 3 bases and J gave up 6 bases, with 9 bases separating them. The CDR3 has 14 amino acids. CDR1 is SGHAT and CDR2 is FQNNGV in the germline V gene. The CDR3, as DNA: TGTGCCAGCAGCTTGGGGGGGCTTAATTCACCCCTCCACTTT. Translating it yields CASSLGGLNSPLHF.

The chain joins TRBV13 to TRBJ2-2; 13 positions match TRBD2. The junction had 10 bases not matched to a gene; V was cut back by 7 bases and J by 5 bases. Looked up from germline, CDR1 is PRHDT and CDR2 is FYEKMQ (reference sequence). The CDR3 is 17 amino acids. The CDR3 DNA reads TGTGCCAGCACCGAAGCCGGGACTAGCGGGGTAACCGGGGAGCTGTTTTTT. Its protein product is CASTEAGTSGVTGELFF.

The chain joins TRBV6-1 to TRBJ2-1; 7 nucleotides agree with TRBD1. The J segment lost 4 bases and the V segment lost 5 bases, leaving 8 bases of the junction unmatched. The CDR3 is made up of 15 amino acids. Germline CDR1 MNHNS, CDR2 SASEGT. In nucleotides, the CDR3 is TGTGCCAGCAGTCCTATCGGGACAGATTACAATGAGCAGTTCTTC. Translating it yields CASSPIGTDYNEQFF.

The chain links TRBV6-6 to TRBJ1-2, with D unclear. V was clipped by 2 bases and J by 8 bases, with 15 bases between them. The CDR3 consists of 14 residues. Germline-derived CDR1 and CDR2 are MNHNY and SVGAGI (reference sequence). CDR3 in amino acids: CASSYEANGGGYTF. CDR3 coding DNA: TGTGCCAGCAGTTACGAGGCCAACGGCGGAGGCTACACCTTC.

This clone was counted between two and nine times. The CDR3 DNA reads TGTGCCAGTAGTTTACCGGGACGTCTTGCGGGGGGCACAGATACGCAGTATTTT. It codes for CASSLPGRLAGGTDTQYF. The genes are TRBV19 and TRBJ2-3, with 7 bases identical to TRBD2. The CDR3 is made up of 18 amino acids. Germline values: CDR1 LNHDA, CDR2 SQIVND (reference sequence). The J segment lost 1 base and the V segment lost 5 bases, leaving 15 bases of the junction unmatched.

The chain carries TRBV5-4 and TRBJ1-2, with D unresolved. The CDR3 consists of 13 residues. Germline V gene lookup returns CDR1 SGHNT and CDR2 YYREEE (reference sequence). Trimming took 1 base from V and 2 from J, leaving 6 bases between them. The CDR3, as DNA: TGTGCCAGCAGCTTGAATCGGAACTATGGCTACACCTTC. Protein product: CASSLNRNYGYTF.